This note documents a single T cell receptor (beta chain) sequence. Its target is unknown. The data were taken from a study of T cell repertoires in cytomegalovirus infection. The wider study: CMV infection together with matching HLA type was indicated by public TCR beta signatures.

Broader study findings: CMV carriers with the relevant HLA were identified by cumulative public TCR beta family frequency.

MiXCR, run by TCRdb on the reads, gives a single entry per CDR3 protein. The repertoire has 450,000 to 550,000 distinct CDR3 sequences, roughly 46% of them found once; the top ten carry 40% to 50%. The CDR3 totals 16 residues. Per the germline V gene, CDR1 is MNHEY and CDR2 is SVGAGI. The V and J ends lost 2 bases and 7 bases, in that order; junction bases with no gene match: 8. The source is a human donor in good health (CMV status not recorded). Some clones in this sample may be carry-over from other donors' samples. Specimen: cultured PBMCs, collected from culture after CMV antigen stimulation. The rearrangement uses TRBV6-5 and TRBJ2-2; 9 bases align to TRBD2. The CDR3 sequence: CASSYGTSPRGGELFF. The CDR3 DNA follows: TGTGCCAGCAGTTACGGGACTAGCCCCCGAGGCGGGGAGCTGTTTTTT.